These 24 T cell receptor beta chains originate from one sample sequenced in a study of blood T cell repertoires in COVID-19. The assay was immunoSEQ multiplex PCR, and TCRdb's table has in-frame clones only and misses some. The table records 150,000 to 180,000 clones, 84% of them present only once. Input material: peripheral blood. The receptors stem from a woman in her 50s with acute or convalescent COVID-19.

In regard to this clone: The same CDR3 can be traced to other DNA sequences in this sample. V gene TRBV18 combines with J gene TRBJ2-3; 12 nucleotides line up with TRBD2. Looked up from germline, CDR1 is KGHSH and CDR2 is LQKENI. Unmatched junction bases numbered 1, after V lost 3 bases and J lost 3 bases. This CDR3 spans 15 amino acids. Written as DNA, the CDR3 is TGTGCCAGCTCACCGACTAGCGGGAGTACAGATACGCAGTATTTT. Translation gives CASSPTSGSTDTQYF.

The V gene is TRBV9, the J gene TRBJ1-2; weak D call: TRBD1 (5 bases). This CDR3 spans 14 amino acids. The V end lost 4 bases, the J end lost 2 bases, and 12 bases lay between the germline ends. CDR1 and CDR2 from the germline V gene are SGDLS and YYNGEE. DNA for the CDR3: TGTGCCAGCAGCCCGTCCGGGGGGAACTATGGCTACACCTTC. Its translation is CASSPSGGNYGYTF.

A single count supports this clone. The rearrangement joins TRBV9 to TRBJ1-1; the D is unclear. V lost 4 bases, J lost 0 bases, and 4 bases lay in between. The germline CDR1 and CDR2 sequences are SGDLS and YYNGEE. The CDR3 runs to 12 residues. The CDR3 protein is CASSSMNTEAFF. The CDR3 coding sequence is TGTGCCAGCAGCTCCATGAACACTGAAGCTTTCTTT.

The chain links TRBV10-3 to TRBJ1-2, with D possibly TRBD1 on 5 matching bases. V gave up 3 bases and J gave up 0 bases, with 8 bases separating them. Germline V CDR1 and CDR2: ENHRY, SYGVKD. The CDR3 consists of 14 residues. CDR3 DNA: TGTGCCATCAGTGACAGGGCCGCTAACTATGGCTACACCTTC. Translated, it gives CAISDRAANYGYTF.

The chain is built from TRBV30 and TRBJ1-3; possibly TRBD1 for D (5 bases). CDR1 is GTSNPN and CDR2 is SVGIG in the germline V gene (reference sequence). With 8 bases removed from V and 0 bases from J, the gap between germline ends came to 8 bases. This CDR3 region has 12 residues. The CDR3 nucleotides read TGTGCCGGAGGGGTCTCTGGAAACACCATATATTTT. Translated: CAGGVSGNTIYF.

The chain joins TRBV6-2 or TRBV6-3 to TRBJ2-4, with 9 bases identical to TRBD1. The CDR3 runs 16 residues. Looked up from germline, CDR1 is MNHEY and CDR2 is SVGEGT. V trimming: 6 bases; J trimming: 6 bases; junction bases outside the gene matches: 12. In DNA form, the CDR3 reads TGTGCCAGCAGCAAAAGAGACAGGGGGGCTGGAAACATTCAGTACTTC. Translated: CASSKRDRGAGNIQYF.

The V gene is TRBV2, the J gene TRBJ2-1, with D possibly TRBD2 on 5 matching bases. The CDR3 runs to 14 residues. Trimming took 7 bases from V and 3 from J, leaving 13 bases between them. The germline V gene encodes CDR1 SNHLY and CDR2 FYNNEI. This CDR3 is CASTAHDYYNEQFF. The CDR3 nucleotides read TGTGCCAGCACAGCGCACGACTACTACAATGAGCAGTTCTTC.

The chain couples TRBV27 to TRBJ1-1; a possible D gene is TRBD1 (5 bases). Between the trimmed V and J ends, which lost 3 bases and 5 bases, there was a span of 13 bases. The CDR3 contains 14 residues. In germline, CDR1 is MNHEY, CDR2 SMNVEV (reference sequence). The CDR3 loop is CASSFGGVRTEAFF. The CDR3 nucleotides read TGTGCCAGCAGTTTTGGGGGGGTACGAACTGAAGCTTTCTTT.

The V call is TRBV7-3, the J call TRBJ2-1; D might be TRBD2 (6 bases). Trimming removed 7 bases at V and 9 bases at J, with 16 bases between. The CDR3 is 13 amino acids. In germline, CDR1 is SGHTA, CDR2 FQGTGA. The chain's CDR3 is CASKIPGVGEQFF. CDR3 bases: TGTGCCAGCAAAATCCCGGGAGTGGGTGAGCAGTTCTTC. The entire variable domain, with the rest obtained from reference TRBV7-3 and TRBJ2-1, is as follows: GAGVSQTPSNKVTEKGKYVELRCDPISGHTALYWYRQSLGQGPEFLIYFQGTGAADDSGLPNDRFFAVRPEGSVSTLKIQRTERGDSAVYLCASKIPGVGEQFFGPGTRLTVL.

The rearrangement links TRBV5-5 to TRBJ2-3; no definite D call. Trimming took 0 bases from V and 0 from J, leaving 11 bases between them. There are 16 residues in the CDR3. Germline V gene lookup returns CDR1 SGHKS and CDR2 YYEKEE (reference sequence). CDR3 DNA sequence: TGTGCCAGCAGCTTGGCTTATCCTCCTAGCACAGATACGCAGTATTTT. Encoded protein: CASSLAYPPSTDTQYF.

The V and J genes are TRBV3-1 (or the pseudogene TRBV3-2) and TRBJ1-4; D perhaps matches TRBD1 (5 bases). Germline lookup yields CDR1 LGHDT and CDR2 YNNKEL (reference sequence). V lost 1 base, J lost 5 bases, and 11 bases lay in between. The CDR3 runs 15 residues. The CDR3 spells CASSQGVDKNEKLFF. In DNA form, the CDR3 reads TGTGCCAGCAGCCAAGGAGTGGACAAGAATGAAAAACTGTTTTTT.

The J gene is TRBJ2-7, the V gene TRBV28; 7 positions agree with TRBD2. From germline, CDR1 is MDHEN and CDR2 SYDVKM. This CDR3 contains 13 residues. The V gene end was trimmed by 11 bases and the J gene end by 1 base; junction bases not matched to a gene: 8. This chain's CDR3 is CAAGERGSYEQYF. CDR3 nucleotides: TGTGCCGCCGGAGAGCGGGGATCCTACGAGCAGTACTTC.

The rearrangement uses TRBV7-2 and TRBJ2-3; 10 nucleotides line up with TRBD2. This CDR3 has 18 residues. The V and J ends lost 1 base and 4 bases, in that order; junction bases with no gene match: 11. From germline, CDR1 is SGHTA and CDR2 FQGNSA. Written as DNA, the CDR3 is TGTGCCAGCAGCTTAGGGCCTAGCGGGGGCCATGTAGCAGATACGCAGTATTTT. Encoded protein: CASSLGPSGGHVADTQYF.

The rearrangement links TRBV4-2 to TRBJ2-5, with a tentative D call TRBD2 (5 bases). The V gene lost 1 base and the J gene lost 4 bases, with 13 bases spanning the gap. Germline loops: CDR1 LGHNA, CDR2 YNFKEQ. The CDR3 is 15 amino acids. CDR3 nucleotide sequence: TGTGCCAGCAGCCAAGGGGCGGGTATGGGAGAGACCCAGTACTTC. Translating gives CASSQGAGMGETQYF.

The chain carries TRBV5-1 and TRBJ2-1; 7 bases map to TRBD1. J gave up 1 base and V 4 bases, and 5 bases lay outside the gene matches. CDR1 and CDR2 from the germline V gene are SGHRS and YFSETQ. CDR3 length: 15 amino acids. CDR3 sequence (DNA): TGCGCCAGCAGCCCGGGACAGACATCCTACAATGAGCAGTTCTTC. The encoded protein is CASSPGQTSYNEQFF.

The genes are TRBV5-6 and TRBJ2-1; a weak D match, TRBD2 (5 bases). V lost 2 bases and J 0 bases, leaving 6 bases between the germline ends. This CDR3 is built from 14 residues. Per the germline V gene, CDR1 is SGHDT and CDR2 is YYEEEE. CDR3 sequence: CASSFRGSYNEQFF. In nucleotides, the CDR3 is TGTGCCAGCAGCTTTCGGGGCTCCTACAATGAGCAGTTCTTC.

The V call is TRBV7-2, the J call TRBJ1-1; TRBD1 might be the D (6 bases). Germline values: CDR1 SGHTA, CDR2 FQGNSA. V was shortened by 1 base and J by 6 bases, with 15 bases between the two germline ends. This CDR3 is built from 15 residues. The CDR3, as DNA: TGTGCCAGCAGCTTAGTTCCAGGGGTGGGCTCTGAAGCTTTCTTT. Translated: CASSLVPGVGSEAFF.

This clone has a single count. This chain uses TRBV4-2 with TRBJ2-1; tentatively, D is TRBD1 (5 bases). V shed 1 base and J shed 8 bases, with 12 bases lying between them. The germline V gene has CDR1 LGHNA and CDR2 YNFKEQ. This CDR3 is built from 14 residues. CDR3 sequence reads: CASSQGQFGHEQFF. The CDR3 DNA reads as TGTGCCAGCAGCCAAGGACAGTTTGGGCATGAGCAGTTCTTC.

The rearrangement joins TRBV29-1 to TRBJ2-7, with TRBD2 identical over 8 bases. This CDR3 comprises 15 residues. Germline V gene sequence: CDR1 SQVTM, CDR2 ANQGSEA. Losses at the gene ends were 6 bases for V and 0 bases for J; bases not matched to a gene: 10. CDR3 protein: CSVKTLAGHSYEQYF. CDR3 nucleotides: TGCAGCGTGAAGACCTTAGCGGGGCACTCCTACGAGCAGTACTTC.

About this clone: The identical CDR3 is also encoded by other nucleotide sequences in the sample. The gene calls are TRBV5-1 and TRBJ1-5; D call uncertain. Trimming removed 4 bases at V and 4 bases at J, with 15 bases between. Germline V CDR1 and CDR2: SGHRS, YFSETQ. CDR3 length equals 15 residues. The CDR3 sequence is CASSPTGASNQPQHF. CDR3 sequence (DNA): TGCGCCAGCAGCCCAACGGGAGCTTCGAATCAGCCCCAGCATTTT.

The gene calls are TRBV4-3 and TRBJ2-2; possibly TRBD1 for D (5 bases). V gave up 0 bases and J gave up 0 bases, with 8 bases separating them. This CDR3 is built from 16 residues. CDR1 LGHNA and CDR2 YSLEER come from the germline V gene. CDR3: CASSQESRANTGELFF. As DNA, the CDR3 is TGCGCCAGCAGCCAAGAGAGCAGGGCGAACACCGGGGAGCTGTTTTTT.

This clone was observed a single time. This sequence joins TRBV9 and TRBJ2-5, with 10 nucleotides matching TRBD1. Germline lookup yields CDR1 SGDLS and CDR2 YYNGEE. The trim removed 0 bases at V and 3 bases at J, leaving 5 bases unmatched. The CDR3 runs 16 residues. CDR3 bases: TGTGCCAGCAGCGTAGGGGAGACAGGGGGCGAAGAGACCCAGTACTTC. Translating it yields CASSVGETGGEETQYF. Supplemented by reference TRBV9 and TRBJ2-5, the full variable domain reads DSGVTQTPKHLITATGQRVTLRCSPRSGDLSVYWYQQSLDQGLQFLIQYYNGEERAKGNILERFSAQQFPDLHSELNLSSLELGDSALYFCASSVGETGGEETQYFGPGTRLLVL.

J is TRBJ2-6 and V is TRBV24-1; D is unclear. The CDR3 is 14 amino acids. Germline V lookup: CDR1 KGHDR, CDR2 SFDVKD. Trimming cost V 6 bases and J 2 bases, with 7 bases left between them. The CDR3 sequence is CATSSRAGANVLTF. In DNA form, the CDR3 reads TGTGCCACCAGTAGCCGTGCTGGGGCCAACGTCCTGACTTTC.

The gene calls are TRBV28 and TRBJ1-6, with D unresolved. The CDR3 covers 11 residues. V was clipped by 1 base and J by 10 bases, with 2 bases between them. Germline values: CDR1 MDHEN, CDR2 SYDVKM. CDR3 in DNA: TGTGCCAGCAGTTTATCGTCACCCCTCCACTTT. Its protein is CASSLSSPLHF.